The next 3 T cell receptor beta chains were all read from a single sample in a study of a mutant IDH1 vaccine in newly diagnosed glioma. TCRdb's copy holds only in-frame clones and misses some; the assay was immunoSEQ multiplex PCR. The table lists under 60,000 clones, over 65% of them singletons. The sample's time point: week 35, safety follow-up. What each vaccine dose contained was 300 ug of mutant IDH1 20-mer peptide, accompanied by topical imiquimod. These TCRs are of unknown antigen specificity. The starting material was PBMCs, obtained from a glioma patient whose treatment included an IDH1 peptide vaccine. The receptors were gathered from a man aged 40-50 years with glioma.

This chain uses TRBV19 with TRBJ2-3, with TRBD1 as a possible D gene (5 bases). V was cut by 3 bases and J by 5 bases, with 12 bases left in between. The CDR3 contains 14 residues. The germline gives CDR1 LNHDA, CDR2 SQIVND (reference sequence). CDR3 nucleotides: TGTGCCAGTAGTATTGAAGACAGAAGAGATACGCAGTATTTT. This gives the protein CASSIEDRRDTQYF.

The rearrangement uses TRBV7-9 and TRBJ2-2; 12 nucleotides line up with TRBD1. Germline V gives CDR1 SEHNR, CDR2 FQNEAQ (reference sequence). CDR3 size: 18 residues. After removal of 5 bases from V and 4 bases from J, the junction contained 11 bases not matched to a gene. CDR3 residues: CASSPSGTGGFGTGELFF. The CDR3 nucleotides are TGTGCCAGCAGCCCAAGTGGGACAGGGGGCTTCGGCACCGGGGAGCTGTTTTTT. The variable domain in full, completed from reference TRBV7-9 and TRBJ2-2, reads DTGVSQNPRHKITKRGQNVTFRCDPISEHNRLYWYRQTLGQGPEFLTYFQNEAQLEKSRLLSDRFSAERPKGSFSTLEIQRTEQGDSAMYLCASSPSGTGGFGTGELFFGEGSRLTVL.

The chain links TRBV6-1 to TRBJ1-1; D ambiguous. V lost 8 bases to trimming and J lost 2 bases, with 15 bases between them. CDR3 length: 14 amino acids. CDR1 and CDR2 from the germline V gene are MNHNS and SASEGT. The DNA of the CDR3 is TGTGCCAGCCGGCCGGCCGGGATAAACACTGAAGCTTTCTTT. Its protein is CASRPAGINTEAFF.